The 15 T cell receptor beta chains listed next were all sequenced from one sample in a study of blood T cell repertoires in COVID-19. Repertoires were generated with immunoSEQ multiplex PCR, while TCRdb's copy carries only in-frame clones and drops some. The sample holds 85,000 to 130,000 clones, roughly four fifths seen once. Sequencing was carried out using peripheral blood. The receptors come from a man older than 75 with COVID-19, enrolled during active disease.

The J gene is TRBJ1-4, the V gene TRBV19, with 7 positions matching TRBD1. The germline V gene encodes CDR1 LNHDA and CDR2 SQIVND (reference sequence). V was clipped by 7 bases and J by 7 bases; unmatched bases: 3. The CDR3 is made up of 12 amino acids. CDR3 DNA: TGTGCCAGTACTGACAGGGCTGAAAAACTGTTTTTT. It encodes CASTDRAEKLFF.

J is TRBJ2-3 and V is TRBV28; 8 bases map to TRBD1. Per the germline V gene, CDR1 is MDHEN and CDR2 is SYDVKM. The CDR3 has 16 amino acids. The junction had 7 bases not matched to a gene; V was cut back by 2 bases and J by 3 bases. The CDR3 protein is CASSLRRTGGTDTQYF. In DNA form, the CDR3 reads TGTGCCAGCAGTTTAAGACGCACAGGGGGAACAGATACGCAGTATTTT.

The CDR3 nucleotides read TGTGCCAGCAGTCCCTCTCGAGCGCCGGTTAGAAATGAGCAGTTCTTC. Its protein is CASSPSRAPVRNEQFF. J is TRBJ2-1 and V is TRBV27; D is uncertain. The V gene's germline CDR1 is MNHEY and CDR2 SMNVEV (reference sequence). Trimming cost V 5 bases and J 7 bases, with 21 bases left between them. The CDR3 runs to 16 residues.

The chain couples TRBV11-2 to TRBJ2-2; D may be TRBD1 (5 bases). Trimming took 2 bases from V and 4 from J, leaving 11 bases between them. CDR1 and CDR2 from the germline V gene are SGHAT and FQNNGV. This CDR3 is 15 amino acids long. This chain's CDR3 is CASSLRGSGTGELFF. CDR3 in DNA: TGTGCCAGCAGCTTAAGGGGCTCGGGCACCGGGGAGCTGTTTTTT.

Here the CDR3 reads CASTDRYNEQFF. The CDR3 DNA reads as TGTGCCAGTACGGACAGGTACAATGAGCAGTTCTTC. This rearrangement joins TRBV19 to TRBJ2-1; TRBD1 matches 7 bases. J lost 4 bases, V lost 7 bases, and 1 base had no gene match. The germline CDR1 and CDR2 sequences are LNHDA and SQIVND (reference sequence). The CDR3 runs 12 residues.

The V and J genes are TRBV12-5 and TRBJ1-1, with D possibly being TRBD1 (5 bases). CDR1 and CDR2 (germline): LGHNT, FRNRAP. V was pared by 5 bases and J by 10 bases, with 14 bases between. The CDR3 extends over 12 amino acids. The CDR3 DNA sequence: TGTGCTAGTGGTACCGATTGGGGGGGAGCTTTCTTT. It codes for CASGTDWGGAFF.

CDR3: CASSGLTRLFYEQYF. CDR3 DNA: TGTGCCAGTTCGGGACTAACCCGCCTCTTCTACGAGCAGTACTTC. The V call is TRBV28, the J call TRBJ2-7; 7 positions match TRBD2. This CDR3 region has 15 residues. V gave up 9 bases and J gave up 3 bases; unmatched junction bases: 14. Germline CDR1 is MDHEN and CDR2 is SYDVKM.

V gene TRBV18 combines with J gene TRBJ1-6; D ambiguous. This CDR3 spans 17 amino acids. V was trimmed by 8 bases and J by 1 base, leaving 18 bases between them. The germline V gene encodes CDR1 KGHSH and CDR2 LQKENI. CDR3 coding DNA: TGTGCCAGCCGGGATCAGTCCGTCGGGTCCTATAATTCACCCCTCCACTTT. Translating gives CASRDQSVGSYNSPLHF. Using reference TRBV18 and TRBJ1-6 for the parts outside the CDR3, the full variable domain is NAGVMQNPRHLVRRRGQEARLRCSPMKGHSHVYWYRQLPEEGLKFMVYLQKENIIDESGMPKERFSAEFPKEGPSILRIQQVVRGDSAAYFCASRDQSVGSYNSPLHFGNGTRLTVT.

This chain joins TRBV5-6 and TRBJ2-3; D uncertain. CDR3 length: 15 residues. V was trimmed by 2 bases and J by 2 bases, leaving 12 bases between them. Germline V gene sequence: CDR1 SGHDT, CDR2 YYEEEE. In DNA form, the CDR3 reads TGTGCCAGCAGCTTCGGTCCCGAGTTCACAGATACGCAGTATTTT. It yields the protein CASSFGPEFTDTQYF.

This chain connects TRBV4-1 to TRBJ2-1, with 8 bases that match TRBD2. The J segment lost 7 bases and the V segment lost 4 bases, leaving 12 bases of the junction unmatched. The CDR3 has 16 residues. Germline values: CDR1 MGHRA, CDR2 YSYEKL. CDR3 nucleotides: TGCGCCAGCAGCCGAGGGAGAGGACTAGCAACGAATGAGCAGTTCTTC. Protein: CASSRGRGLATNEQFF.

V gene TRBV2 combines with J gene TRBJ2-7; 12 nucleotides align to TRBD2. V dropped 5 bases and J dropped 0; count of bases not matched to a gene: 5. The CDR3 loop spans 16 amino acids. CDR1 is SNHLY and CDR2 is FYNNEI in the germline V gene. The CDR3 DNA sequence: TGTGCCAGCAGTCTAGCGGGAGGGAAGAGCTCCTACGAGCAGTACTTC. This codes for CASSLAGGKSSYEQYF.

The chain joins TRBV2 to TRBJ1-6; no firm D call. Trimming stripped 1 base from V and 0 bases from J, with 10 bases between. Per germline, CDR1 SNHLY and CDR2 FYNNEI. CDR3 length: 17 amino acids. CDR3 region: CASSEGPTLSYNSPLHF. CDR3 nucleotide sequence: TGTGCCAGCAGTGAAGGGCCGACACTCTCCTATAATTCACCCCTCCACTTT. Full variable domain (remainder filled in from reference TRBV2 and TRBJ1-6): EPEVTQTPSHQVTQMGQEVILRCVPISNHLYFYWYRQILGQKVEFLVSFYNNEISEKSEIFDDQFSVERPDGSNFTLKIRSTKLEDSAMYFCASSEGPTLSYNSPLHFGNGTRLTVT.

This chain joins TRBV4-2 and TRBJ2-3, with 8 bases identical to TRBD2. Trimming cost V 1 base and J 0 bases; bases outside gene matches: 3. Per germline, CDR1 LGHNA and CDR2 YNFKEQ. The CDR3 extends over 16 amino acids. The DNA for the CDR3 is TGTGCCAGCAGCCAAGTGGGACTAGTCAGCACAGATACGCAGTATTTT. It encodes CASSQVGLVSTDTQYF.

This clone has ten or more counts. The chain recombines TRBV6-1 with TRBJ2-5; TRBD2 matches at 11 bases. This CDR3 has 15 residues. The germline gives CDR1 MNHNS, CDR2 SASEGT. The V gene end was trimmed by 3 bases and the J gene end by 1 base; junction bases not matched to a gene: 1. The CDR3 DNA reads TGTGCCAGCAGTGAGGGACTAGCGGTCCAAGAGACCCAGTACTTC. Protein: CASSEGLAVQETQYF.

The gene calls are TRBV4-1 and TRBJ2-5; tentatively, D is TRBD1 (6 bases). V was cut by 0 bases and J by 6 bases, with 11 bases left in between. Germline V CDR1 and CDR2: MGHRA, YSYEKL. The length of the CDR3 is 14 residues. The CDR3 here is CASSQEQGRQTQYF. The DNA of the CDR3 is TGCGCCAGCAGCCAAGAACAGGGACGACAGACCCAGTACTTC.